The clone carrying this TCR beta chain has only one observation. The CDR3 runs to 15 residues. The trim removed 5 bases at V and 4 bases at J, leaving 8 bases unmatched. CDR1 is MNHEY and CDR2 is SVGAGI in the germline V gene. This entry comes from a study of blood T cell repertoires in COVID-19. Assay: immunoSEQ multiplex PCR; the TCRdb copy retains only in-frame clones and omits some. In the table there are fewer than 600,000 clones, 88% of which are singletons. Each recovered donor of Cohort 3 presented with two negative PCRs, clearance, or symptom resolution. This sequence was found in a middle-aged woman who had recovered from COVID-19. The chain joins TRBV6-5 to TRBJ1-1, with 9 bases fitting TRBD1. Sequenced: PBMCs or T cells enriched from blood (not recorded which). CDR3 coding DNA: TGTGCCAGCAGTCCCACAGGGGGCGTGGGCACTGAAGCTTTCTTT. Its protein product is CASSPTGGVGTEAFF.